A selection of T cell receptor beta chains follows, all from one sample in a study of molecular identifiers for immune sequencing clone quantification. TCRdb analysed the PCR reads with MiXCR anew, one entry per CDR3 protein. This sample has around 470,000 distinct CDR3 sequences, with 20% to 25% found just once. Sequenced: naive CD8+ T cells from blood, with Jurkat cell RNA spiked in. The receptors come from a human donor in good health. Some libraries in this study had Jurkat cell RNA spiked in. Each CDR3 is given with its conserved first and last residue. The order of the fields is V gene, J gene, D gene, clone size, CDR3 DNA, CDR3 protein. The D gene is left open where the match is weak. Expanded clones are given a class, and other clones once, few, many or no size at all.

V gene: TRBV14; J gene: TRBJ1-1; D gene: -; clone size: many; CDR3 DNA: TGTGCCAGCAGCCTACAGGGAGGCGCTGAAGCTTTCTTT; CDR3 protein: CASSLQGGAEAFF
V gene: TRBV11-2; J gene: TRBJ1-5; D gene: -; clone size: few; CDR3 DNA: TGTGCCAGCAGCTTAGTGGATACAGGCAATCAGCCCCAGCATTTT; CDR3 protein: CASSLVDTGNQPQHF
V gene: TRBV6-6; J gene: TRBJ2-7; D gene: -; clone size: few; CDR3 DNA: TGTGCCAGCATCCCGAAGGAGGGAACCTACGAGCAGTACTTC; CDR3 protein: CASIPKEGTYEQYF
V gene: TRBV4-3; J gene: TRBJ2-7; D gene: -; clone size: many; CDR3 DNA: TGCGCCAGCAGCCAAGATCTTGTCAGTTCGGTCGAGCAGTACTTC; CDR3 protein: CASSQDLVSSVEQYF
V gene: TRBV12-3/TRBV12-4; J gene: TRBJ1-2; D gene: -; clone size: -; CDR3 DNA: TGTGCCAGCAGTTCATTAGGTGAAGGCAACACCTTC; CDR3 protein: CASSSLGEGNTF
V gene: TRBV13; J gene: TRBJ1-4; D gene: -; clone size: -; CDR3 DNA: TGTGCCAGCAGCTTAGGAGGAGAAAAACTGGTTTTT; CDR3 protein: CASSLGGEKLVF
V gene: TRBV4-3; J gene: TRBJ2-3; D gene: -; clone size: many; CDR3 DNA: TGCGCCAGCAGCCAATTCACCGAACCAGATACGCAGTATTTT; CDR3 protein: CASSQFTEPDTQYF
V gene: TRBV9; J gene: TRBJ2-7; D gene: -; clone size: few; CDR3 DNA: TGTGCCAGCAGCCCTGCCAGCCGCACCTCTTCCTACGAGCAGTACTTC; CDR3 protein: CASSPASRTSSYEQYF
V gene: TRBV7-6; J gene: TRBJ1-1; D gene: -; clone size: -; CDR3 DNA: TGTGCCAGCAGCTTAGACGTGGGGGGGCGGGGATACACTGAAGCTTTCTTT; CDR3 protein: CASSLDVGGRGYTEAFF
V gene: TRBV25-1; J gene: TRBJ2-2; D gene: TRBD1; clone size: -; CDR3 DNA: TGTGCCAGCAGGGGACAGCCTCCGAGCACCGGGGAGCTGTTTTTT; CDR3 protein: CASRGQPPSTGELFF
V gene: TRBV2; J gene: TRBJ2-5; D gene: TRBD2; clone size: -; CDR3 DNA: TGTGCCAGCAGCACTAGCGGGGGGCACCAAGAGACCCAGTACTTC; CDR3 protein: CASSTSGGHQETQYF
V gene: TRBV4-1; J gene: TRBJ1-5; D gene: TRBD1; clone size: many; CDR3 DNA: TGCGCCAGCAGCCAGGGACAGGCGAGTCAGCCCCAGCATTTT; CDR3 protein: CASSQGQASQPQHF
V gene: TRBV27; J gene: TRBJ2-3; D gene: -; clone size: few; CDR3 DNA: TGTGCCAGCAGTTACTTGGGGCCAGATACGCAGTATTTT; CDR3 protein: CASSYLGPDTQYF
V gene: TRBV19; J gene: TRBJ2-3; D gene: -; clone size: many; CDR3 DNA: TGTGCCAGTAGTATGGGGCTAGTTCCTAGCACAGATACGCAGTATTTT; CDR3 protein: CASSMGLVPSTDTQYF
V gene: TRBV7-9; J gene: TRBJ2-7; D gene: TRBD2; clone size: few; CDR3 DNA: TGTGCCAGCAGCTCCCTAGAGCGGGGGCGCACCTACGAGCAGTACTTC; CDR3 protein: CASSSLERGRTYEQYF
V gene: TRBV5-1; J gene: TRBJ2-2; D gene: TRBD2; clone size: few; CDR3 DNA: TGCGCCAGCAGCTTCGCTTCCGTGGGAGGGCCTCCGACCGGGGAGCTGTTTTTT; CDR3 protein: CASSFASVGGPPTGELFF
V gene: TRBV28; J gene: TRBJ2-5; D gene: -; clone size: few; CDR3 DNA: TGTGCCAGCAGCTTGGGAGGGGGGCAGAAAAAGCTCTGGTTTGGGTACCAAGAGACCCAGTACTTC; CDR3 protein: CASSLGGGQKKLWFGYQETQYF
V gene: TRBV4-3; J gene: TRBJ1-4; D gene: TRBD1; clone size: few; CDR3 DNA: TGCGCCAGCAGCGCGGACAGGGGGCCAACTAATGAAAAACTGTTTTTT; CDR3 protein: CASSADRGPTNEKLFF
V gene: TRBV27; J gene: TRBJ1-1; D gene: -; clone size: many; CDR3 DNA: TGTGCCAGCAGTTTCGGAGGGGCGACTGGCACTGAAGCTTTCTTT; CDR3 protein: CASSFGGATGTEAFF
V gene: TRBV14; J gene: TRBJ1-1; D gene: -; clone size: -; CDR3 DNA: TGTGCCAGCAGCCAGGCAATCCTGGGAGGGTTTGGCACTGAAGCTTTCTTT; CDR3 protein: CASSQAILGGFGTEAFF
V gene: TRBV25-1; J gene: TRBJ2-3; D gene: -; clone size: -; CDR3 DNA: TGTGCCAGCAGTGAGGCGGGGGCTGGGATAACGGCCACAGATACGCAGTATTTT; CDR3 protein: CASSEAGAGITATDTQYF
V gene: TRBV5-3; J gene: TRBJ2-3; D gene: TRBD2; clone size: -; CDR3 DNA: TGTGCCAGCAGCGCGGATCTAGCGGGGGCCTCAGATACGCAGTGTTTT; CDR3 protein: CASSADLAGASDTQCF
V gene: TRBV6-5; J gene: TRBJ1-5; D gene: -; clone size: many; CDR3 DNA: TGTGCCAGCAGTCAACAGGGAGGGCCCCAGCATTTT; CDR3 protein: CASSQQGGPQHF
V gene: TRBV19; J gene: TRBJ2-2; D gene: -; clone size: few; CDR3 DNA: TGTGCCGGTAGTTGGCCAGGGCACACCGGGGAGCTGTTTTTT; CDR3 protein: CAGSWPGHTGELFF
V gene: TRBV5-1; J gene: TRBJ2-1; D gene: TRBD2; clone size: many; CDR3 DNA: TGCGCCAGCAGCTTCACGGGAGGGTCTTATGAGCAGTTCTTC; CDR3 protein: CASSFTGGSYEQFF
V gene: TRBV20-1; J gene: TRBJ2-1; D gene: TRBD2; clone size: -; CDR3 DNA: TGCAGTGCTAGCGGGAGGGCCCATGAGCAGTTCTTC; CDR3 protein: CSASGRAHEQFF
V gene: TRBV20-1; J gene: TRBJ2-7; D gene: -; clone size: -; CDR3 DNA: TGCAGTGCTAGGTTCCAGGGTCACGAGCAGTACTTC; CDR3 protein: CSARFQGHEQYF
V gene: TRBV3-1; J gene: TRBJ2-2; D gene: -; clone size: few; CDR3 DNA: TGTGCCAGCAGCCGCCGTAGGGCCGGGGAGCTGTTTTTT; CDR3 protein: CASSRRRAGELFF
V gene: TRBV4-1; J gene: TRBJ1-5; D gene: -; clone size: -; CDR3 DNA: TGCGCCAGCAGCCAAGAGGTTCCGGGGGCGCATCAGCCCCAGCATTTT; CDR3 protein: CASSQEVPGAHQPQHF
V gene: TRBV20-1; J gene: TRBJ2-7; D gene: -; clone size: few; CDR3 DNA: TGCAGTGCAAACCGGGACACCTCCTACGAGCAGTACTTC; CDR3 protein: CSANRDTSYEQYF
V gene: TRBV5-1; J gene: TRBJ2-1; D gene: -; clone size: -; CDR3 DNA: TGCGCCAGCAACCCGCGCCAGAGCTCCTACAATGAGCAGTTCTTC; CDR3 protein: CASNPRQSSYNEQFF
V gene: TRBV12-3/TRBV12-4; J gene: TRBJ1-1; D gene: TRBD1; clone size: -; CDR3 DNA: TGTGTCAGCAGTCCCGACAGGGGCGGGACTAAAGCTTTCTTT; CDR3 protein: CVSSPDRGGTKAFF
V gene: TRBV29-1; J gene: TRBJ2-1; D gene: TRBD1; clone size: -; CDR3 DNA: TGCAGCGAACACAGGGGGACTGAGCAGTTCTTC; CDR3 protein: CSEHRGTEQFF
V gene: TRBV7-6; J gene: TRBJ2-7; D gene: TRBD1; clone size: many; CDR3 DNA: TGTGCCAGCAGCCCGCACCCGGGACAGAATGCCTACGAGCAGTACTTC; CDR3 protein: CASSPHPGQNAYEQYF
V gene: TRBV4-3; J gene: TRBJ2-7; D gene: -; clone size: many; CDR3 DNA: TGCGCCAGCAGCCAAGGTTTCGACTCTGCCTACGAGCAGTACTTC; CDR3 protein: CASSQGFDSAYEQYF
V gene: TRBV28; J gene: TRBJ2-2; D gene: -; clone size: -; CDR3 DNA: TGTGCCAGCAGTTTAGCGGGGCTGAACACCGGGGAGCTGTTTTTT; CDR3 protein: CASSLAGLNTGELFF
V gene: TRBV6-2/TRBV6-3; J gene: TRBJ1-4; D gene: -; clone size: -; CDR3 DNA: TGTGCCAGCAGTTACTACGACGGCCCTAATGAAAAACTGTTTTTT; CDR3 protein: CASSYYDGPNEKLFF
V gene: TRBV9; J gene: TRBJ2-3; D gene: -; clone size: many; CDR3 DNA: TGTGCCAGCAGCGTAGACGGGGGACAGAGGACAGATACGCAGTATTTT; CDR3 protein: CASSVDGGQRTDTQYF
V gene: TRBV25-1; J gene: TRBJ2-5; D gene: -; clone size: -; CDR3 DNA: TGTGCCAGCAGTGCCTACACAAGTGGGGGGTTCGGAGAGGCCCAGTACTTC; CDR3 protein: CASSAYTSGGFGEAQYF
V gene: TRBV12-3/TRBV12-4; J gene: TRBJ2-3; D gene: -; clone size: -; CDR3 DNA: TGTGCCAGCGGAGGACCAGATACGCAGTATTTT; CDR3 protein: CASGGPDTQYF
V gene: TRBV5-1; J gene: TRBJ2-3; D gene: TRBD1; clone size: -; CDR3 DNA: TGCGCCAGCAGCGGGCCTGCGGGTCAGACAGGGTTCACAGCTACGCAGTATTTT; CDR3 protein: CASSGPAGQTGFTATQYF
V gene: TRBV27; J gene: TRBJ2-1; D gene: TRBD1; clone size: -; CDR3 DNA: TGTGCCAGCAGTTTAGTCGGCCCGGGACAGACCTACAATGAGCCGTTCTTC; CDR3 protein: CASSLVGPGQTYNEPFF
V gene: TRBV20-1; J gene: TRBJ2-1; D gene: TRBD2; clone size: -; CDR3 DNA: TGCAGTGCTAATTGGGGACTAGCGTTCGGCAATGAGCAGTTCTTC; CDR3 protein: CSANWGLAFGNEQFF
V gene: TRBV4-1; J gene: TRBJ1-2; D gene: -; clone size: few; CDR3 DNA: TGCGCCAGCAGCCAGGCCGGAGTCGACTATGGCTACACCTTC; CDR3 protein: CASSQAGVDYGYTF
V gene: TRBV6-2/TRBV6-3; J gene: TRBJ2-3; D gene: -; clone size: many; CDR3 DNA: TGTGCCAGCAGTTCCGGGCCCACAGATACGCAGTATTTT; CDR3 protein: CASSSGPTDTQYF
V gene: TRBV12-3/TRBV12-4; J gene: TRBJ1-5; D gene: -; clone size: -; CDR3 DNA: TGTGCCAGCAGTTCCGGTTTGGGCGCCAATCAGCCCCAGCATTTT; CDR3 protein: CASSSGLGANQPQHF
V gene: TRBV4-3; J gene: TRBJ1-6; D gene: -; clone size: once; CDR3 DNA: TGCGCCAGCAGCCAAGATAAGGGGCCGAGCTCCTATAATTCACCCCTCCACTTT; CDR3 protein: CASSQDKGPSSYNSPLHF
V gene: TRBV4-3; J gene: TRBJ1-1; D gene: TRBD1; clone size: -; CDR3 DNA: TGCGCCAGCAGCCAAGGTAGGTGGGGCAGGGGGCCAACTGAAGCTTTCTTT; CDR3 protein: CASSQGRWGRGPTEAFF
V gene: TRBV19; J gene: TRBJ2-4; D gene: -; clone size: -; CDR3 DNA: TGTGCCAGTAGTATTGGCGCCAAAAACATTCAGTACTTC; CDR3 protein: CASSIGAKNIQYF
V gene: TRBV28; J gene: TRBJ2-2; D gene: -; clone size: many; CDR3 DNA: TGTGCCAGCAGTTTAATCCGGTCCGGGGAGCTGTTTTTT; CDR3 protein: CASSLIRSGELFF
V gene: TRBV12-3/TRBV12-4; J gene: TRBJ2-5; D gene: -; clone size: -; CDR3 DNA: TGTGCCAGCAGCGCGGTCTTAGAGACCCAGTACTTC; CDR3 protein: CASSAVLETQYF
V gene: TRBV6-2/TRBV6-3; J gene: TRBJ2-2; D gene: -; clone size: few; CDR3 DNA: TGTGCCAGCGGCGGTCTACCCCAAGGCGGGGAGCTGTTTTTT; CDR3 protein: CASGGLPQGGELFF
V gene: TRBV7-9; J gene: TRBJ1-6; D gene: -; clone size: -; CDR3 DNA: TGTGCCAGCCACCCTATGACAGGCTATAATTCACCCCTCCACTTT; CDR3 protein: CASHPMTGYNSPLHF